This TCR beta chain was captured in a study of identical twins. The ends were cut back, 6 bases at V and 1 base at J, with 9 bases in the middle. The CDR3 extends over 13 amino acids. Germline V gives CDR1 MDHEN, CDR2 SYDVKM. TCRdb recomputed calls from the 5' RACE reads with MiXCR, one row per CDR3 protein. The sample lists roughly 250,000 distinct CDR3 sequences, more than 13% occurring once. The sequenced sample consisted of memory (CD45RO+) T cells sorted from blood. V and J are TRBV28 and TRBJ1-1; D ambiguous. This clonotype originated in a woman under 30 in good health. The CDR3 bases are TGTGCCAGCAGCCGGACGGAGAACACTGAAGCTTTCTTT. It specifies CASSRTENTEAFF.